This paragraph reports one TCR beta chain. What it binds is not known. Treatment reported: over 15 received Ad26.COV2.S at low or high dose, single or two shots; 5 received placebo; per-sample allocation not given. Sampling happened 63 days after the first vaccine or placebo injection. Immunization relied on an Ad26 vector, which expressed Wuhan-strain SARS-CoV-2 spike. This specimen comes from a study of Ad26.COV2.S vaccination and SARS-CoV-2 variants. Study context: The donor was enrolled in the Ad26.COV2.S arm of the COV1001 trial. Into the muscle, Ad26.COV2.S was dosed once or twice, 56 days apart. Findings and caveats of the study: Measurements of TCR breadth and depth may have given underestimates of the total T cell responses.

TCRdb keeps only in-frame clones here, not all; method: immunoSEQ multiplex PCR. The sample includes about 350,000 clones, approximately 90% of them seen just once. The V segment lost 3 bases and the J segment 10 bases; nucleotides outside the gene matches: 11. This CDR3 region has 14 residues. Germline assignment: CDR1 KGHDR and CDR2 SFDVKD. J is TRBJ2-7 and V is TRBV24-1; 7 nucleotides agree with TRBD1. This clonotype was sampled from a person between 18 and 65 years old who received the Ad26.COV2.S COVID-19 vaccine or a placebo. The sequences come from peripheral blood, collected in a trial of Ad26.COV2.S vaccine versus placebo. The CDR3 nucleotides are TGTGCCACCAGTGATCCTACAGGGGACCTAGGTCAGTACTTC. This sequence encodes CATSDPTGDLGQYF.